This TCR beta chain was found in a study of control samples from healthy donors and cancer patients (dated by TCRdb to the early 2020s). The library was produced with the immunoSEQ multiplex PCR assay. Held by TCRdb, this immuneACCESS table contains in-frame sequences only and omits some clones. Under half of the omission traces to an unresolved V gene where checked; the cause of the rest is unknown. Present in this sample are tens of thousands of clones, 91% of which were seen just once. The top ten constitute more than 15% of the sample. In regard to this clone: Its antigen has not been determined. Base-call qualities are not available, and no considerably larger clone is one nucleotide away.

V and J lose 2 bases and 2 bases, and a span of 10 bases separates them. There are 15 amino acids in the CDR3, from cysteine to phenylalanine inclusive. Kept here is only the CDR3 DNA, which spans 45 bases and is read in frame from base 1. Per the germline V gene, MDHEN is the CDR1 and SYDVKM is the CDR2. This receptor was identified in a man aged 25-45 years in good health. Sequences were obtained from blood. The V gene is TRBV28 and the J gene is TRBJ1-3, with the D segment identity uncertain. The nucleotides are TGTGCCAGCAGTTTAGGGAGTATGGCTGGAAACACCATATATTTT. This sequence encodes CASSLGSMAGNTIYF.